The clone carrying this TCR beta chain is a singleton in its sample. Time point given: before trial treatment. In the RACIN dose-escalation trial, donors got nivolumab plus ipilimumab with aspirin, cyclophosphamide and radiotherapy. In germline, CDR1 is SNHLY, CDR2 FYNNEI. J lost 5 bases, V lost 5 bases, and 5 bases had no gene match. The CDR3 loop spans 15 amino acids. These data originate in a study of low-dose radiotherapy and immunotherapy resistance in tumors. The overall study: Intravenous administration to patients comprised nivolumab at 240 mg every two weeks and ipilimumab at 1 mg/kg every six weeks.

TRAV and TRBV primers primed cDNA for both TCRalpha and TCRbeta. Both a constant-region primer and a V-primer adapter served to amplify TCRs across 15 to 25 PCR cycles. mRNA isolates were amplified via in vitro transcription. TCRdb fed the reads into MiXCR, producing one record per CDR3 protein. This table has around 90,000 distinct CDR3 sequences, approximately 17% appearing once. This chain links TRBV2 with TRBJ2-1, with 11 bases identical to TRBD2. The sequencing here drew on PBMCs, taken before treatment. The origin of this receptor is a male donor with prostate cancer. The CDR3 loop is CASSRGTSGDNEQFF. CDR3 DNA: TGTGCCAGCAGTAGGGGGACTAGCGGAGACAATGAGCAGTTCTTC. The variable domain in full, completed from reference TRBV2 and TRBJ2-1, reads EPEVTQTPSHQVTQMGQEVILRCVPISNHLYFYWYRQILGQKVEFLVSFYNNEISEKSEIFDDQFSVERPDGSNFTLKIRSTKLEDSAMYFCASSRGTSGDNEQFFGPGTRLTVL.